This T cell receptor (beta chain) appears in the sequencing data of a study of blood T cell repertoires in COVID-19. At the level of the study: The United States, Italy and Spain supplied acute and convalescent COVID-19 samples. T cells, B-cell-depleted T cells, or PBMCs supplied cDNA or gDNA.

The V segment lost 5 bases and the J segment 3 bases; nucleotides outside the gene matches: 10. Germline V CDR1 and CDR2: SGHNT, YENEEA. This CDR3 spans 17 amino acids. Produced via immunoSEQ multiplex PCR; TCRdb's table is partial and in-frame only. This table holds about 170,000 clones, 70% to 85% found once. V is TRBV11-3 and J is TRBJ2-3, with 11 bases aligning to TRBD1. Sequencing was performed on peripheral blood. This clonotype originated in a man aged 60 to 75 who had recovered from COVID-19. CDR3 sequence: CASSPRTGGLGTDTQYF. The CDR3 DNA follows: TGTGCCAGCAGCCCCCGGACAGGGGGCCTGGGGACAGATACGCAGTATTTT.